This TCR beta chain appears in the sequencing data of a study of cytomegalovirus exposure and HLA in healthy donors. This PCR relied on a set of 60 Vbeta primers and 13 Jbeta primers. Sequencing used immunoSEQ multiplex PCR; TCRdb keeps in-frame clones, though not all of them. The data contain 150,000 to 200,000 clones, 60% to 80% of them singletons. Germline loops: CDR1 SGHDT, CDR2 YYEEEE. Trimming shortened V by 2 bases and J by 6 bases, and 17 bases separated the two germline ends. CDR3 length equals 16 residues. In regard to this clone: Its antigen is as yet unknown.

Findings of the study overall: About 87% or about 30% of the time was how often most TCR beta V segments were productive, according to an earlier analysis. DRB1 had the most TCR associations and HLA-C the fewest, a later analysis found, with rates varying by HLA locus. In a later analysis, V- and J-gene trimming of beta chains associated with a DCLRE1C missense variant, replicated independently.

This TCR came from a woman between 35 and 50 years old in good health and CMV-seronegative. The rearrangement links TRBV5-6 to TRBJ2-2, with TRBD2 as a possible D gene (5 bases). Material for sequencing was PBMCs. This chain's CDR3 is CASSLPRENRAGELFF. The CDR3 DNA reads TGTGCCAGCAGCTTACCACGGGAAAATAGGGCCGGGGAGCTGTTTTTT.